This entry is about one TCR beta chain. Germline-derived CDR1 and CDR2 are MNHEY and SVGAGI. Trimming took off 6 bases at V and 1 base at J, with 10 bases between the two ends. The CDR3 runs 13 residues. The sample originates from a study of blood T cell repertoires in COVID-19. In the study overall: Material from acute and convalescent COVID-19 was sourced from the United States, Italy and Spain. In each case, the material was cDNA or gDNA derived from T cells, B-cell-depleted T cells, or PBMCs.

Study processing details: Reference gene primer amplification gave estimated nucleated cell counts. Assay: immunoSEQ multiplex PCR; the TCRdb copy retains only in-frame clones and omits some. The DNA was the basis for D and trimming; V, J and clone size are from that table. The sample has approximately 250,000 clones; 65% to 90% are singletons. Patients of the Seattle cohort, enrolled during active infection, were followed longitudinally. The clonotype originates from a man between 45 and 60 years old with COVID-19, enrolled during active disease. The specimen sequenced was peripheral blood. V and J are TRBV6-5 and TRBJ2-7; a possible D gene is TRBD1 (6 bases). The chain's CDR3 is CASRIQGSYEQYF. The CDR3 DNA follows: TGTGCCAGCAGGATACAGGGATCCTACGAGCAGTACTTC.